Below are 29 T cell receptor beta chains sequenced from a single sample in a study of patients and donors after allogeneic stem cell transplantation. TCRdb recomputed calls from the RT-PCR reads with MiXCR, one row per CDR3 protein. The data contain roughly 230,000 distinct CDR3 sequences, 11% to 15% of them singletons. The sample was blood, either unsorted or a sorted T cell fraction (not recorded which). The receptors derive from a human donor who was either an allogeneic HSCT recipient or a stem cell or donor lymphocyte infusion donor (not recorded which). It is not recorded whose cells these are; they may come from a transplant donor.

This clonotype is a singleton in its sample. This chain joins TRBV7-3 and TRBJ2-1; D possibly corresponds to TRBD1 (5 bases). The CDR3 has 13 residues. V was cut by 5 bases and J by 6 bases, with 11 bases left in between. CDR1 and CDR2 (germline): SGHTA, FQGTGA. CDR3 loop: CASSMDNVNEQFF. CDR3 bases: TGTGCCAGCAGCATGGACAACGTCAATGAGCAGTTCTTC.

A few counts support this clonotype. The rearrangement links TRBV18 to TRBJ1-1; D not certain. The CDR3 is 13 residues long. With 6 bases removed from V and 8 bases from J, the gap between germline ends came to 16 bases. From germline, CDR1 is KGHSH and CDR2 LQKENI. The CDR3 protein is CASSPYHGREAFF. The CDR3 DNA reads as TGTGCCAGCTCCCCCTACCACGGTAGAGAAGCTTTCTTT.

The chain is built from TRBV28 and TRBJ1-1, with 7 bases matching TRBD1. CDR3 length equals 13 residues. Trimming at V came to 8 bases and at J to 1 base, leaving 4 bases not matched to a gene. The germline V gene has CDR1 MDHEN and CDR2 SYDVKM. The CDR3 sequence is CASGRTGNTEAFF. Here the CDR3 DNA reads TGTGCCAGCGGAAGGACAGGGAACACTGAAGCTTTCTTT.

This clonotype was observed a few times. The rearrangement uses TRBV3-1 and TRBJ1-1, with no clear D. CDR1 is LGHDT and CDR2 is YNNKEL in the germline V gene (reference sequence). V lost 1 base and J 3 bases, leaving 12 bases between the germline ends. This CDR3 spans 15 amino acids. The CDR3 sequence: CASSQGTVAYTEAFF. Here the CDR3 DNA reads TGTGCCAGCAGCCAAGGCACCGTGGCGTACACTGAAGCTTTCTTT.

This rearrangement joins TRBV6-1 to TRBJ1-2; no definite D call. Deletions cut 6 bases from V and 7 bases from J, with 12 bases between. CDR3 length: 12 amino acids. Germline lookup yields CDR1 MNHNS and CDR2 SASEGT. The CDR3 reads CASSRDVSGYTF. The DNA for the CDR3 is TGTGCCAGCAGCCGGGATGTCAGTGGCTACACCTTC.

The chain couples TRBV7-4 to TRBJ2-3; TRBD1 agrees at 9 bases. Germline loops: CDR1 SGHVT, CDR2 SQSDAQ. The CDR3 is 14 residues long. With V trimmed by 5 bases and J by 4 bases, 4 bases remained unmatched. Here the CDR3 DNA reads TGTGCCAGCAGCCACAGGGACAGGGCAGATACGCAGTATTTT. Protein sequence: CASSHRDRADTQYF.

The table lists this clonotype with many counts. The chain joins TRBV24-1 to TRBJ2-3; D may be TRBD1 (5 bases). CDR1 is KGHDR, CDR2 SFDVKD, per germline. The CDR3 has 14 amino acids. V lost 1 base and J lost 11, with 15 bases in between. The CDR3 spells CATSDFPGMGKQYF. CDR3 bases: TGTGCCACCAGTGATTTTCCAGGGATGGGCAAGCAGTATTTT.

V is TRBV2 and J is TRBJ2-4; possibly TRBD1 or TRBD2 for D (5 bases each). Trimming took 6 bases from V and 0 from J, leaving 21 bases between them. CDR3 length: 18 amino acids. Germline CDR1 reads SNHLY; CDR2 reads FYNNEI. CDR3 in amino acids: CASRPLGTSLLAKNIQYF. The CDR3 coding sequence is TGTGCCAGCAGACCGCTAGGGACGTCCCTATTAGCCAAAAACATTCAGTACTTC.

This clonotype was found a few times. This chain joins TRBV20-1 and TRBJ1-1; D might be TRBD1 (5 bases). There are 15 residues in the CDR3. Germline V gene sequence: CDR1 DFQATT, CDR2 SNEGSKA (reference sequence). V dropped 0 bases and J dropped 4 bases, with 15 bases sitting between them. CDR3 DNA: TGCAGTGCTAGAGACCAGGACCCGGGGGGCACTGAAGCTTTCTTT. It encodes CSARDQDPGGTEAFF.

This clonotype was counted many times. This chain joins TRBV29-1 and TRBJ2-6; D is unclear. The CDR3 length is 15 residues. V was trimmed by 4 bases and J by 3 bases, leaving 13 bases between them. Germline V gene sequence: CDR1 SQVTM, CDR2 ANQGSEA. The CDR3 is CSVVGVASGANVLTF. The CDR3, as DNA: TGCAGCGTTGTGGGCGTCGCTAGTGGGGCCAACGTCCTGACTTTC.

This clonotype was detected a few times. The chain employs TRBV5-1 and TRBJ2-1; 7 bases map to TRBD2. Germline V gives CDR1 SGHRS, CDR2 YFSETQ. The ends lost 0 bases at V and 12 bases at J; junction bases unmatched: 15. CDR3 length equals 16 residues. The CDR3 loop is CASSLAERLARPRQFF. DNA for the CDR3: TGCGCCAGCAGCTTGGCCGAGAGACTAGCACGTCCTAGGCAGTTCTTC.

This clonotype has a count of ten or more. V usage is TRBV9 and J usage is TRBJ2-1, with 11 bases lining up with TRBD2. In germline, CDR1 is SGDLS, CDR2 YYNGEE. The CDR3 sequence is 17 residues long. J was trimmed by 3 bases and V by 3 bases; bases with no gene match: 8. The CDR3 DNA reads TGTGCCAGCAGCGCTCCCCTAGCGGGGGGAGACTACAATGAGCAGTTCTTC. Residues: CASSAPLAGGDYNEQFF.

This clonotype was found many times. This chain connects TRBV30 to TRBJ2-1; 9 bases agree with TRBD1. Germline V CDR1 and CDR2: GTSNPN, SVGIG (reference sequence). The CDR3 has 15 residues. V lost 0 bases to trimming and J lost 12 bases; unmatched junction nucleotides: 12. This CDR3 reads CAWSVRGQGLLGQFF. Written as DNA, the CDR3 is TGTGCCTGGAGTGTAAGGGGACAGGGACTACTAGGGCAGTTCTTC.

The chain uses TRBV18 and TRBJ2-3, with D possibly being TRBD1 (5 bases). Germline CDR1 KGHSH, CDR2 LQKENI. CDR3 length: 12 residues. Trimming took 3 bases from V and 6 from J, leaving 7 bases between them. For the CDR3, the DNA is TGTGCCAGCTCACCCAAGGGGGATACGCAGTATTTT. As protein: CASSPKGDTQYF.

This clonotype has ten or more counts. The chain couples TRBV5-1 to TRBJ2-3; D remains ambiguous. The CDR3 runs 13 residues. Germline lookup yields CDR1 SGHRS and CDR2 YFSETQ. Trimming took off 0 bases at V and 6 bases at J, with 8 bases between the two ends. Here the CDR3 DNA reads TGCGCCAGCAGCTTGGCTCTGAGGGATACGCAGTATTTT. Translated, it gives CASSLALRDTQYF.

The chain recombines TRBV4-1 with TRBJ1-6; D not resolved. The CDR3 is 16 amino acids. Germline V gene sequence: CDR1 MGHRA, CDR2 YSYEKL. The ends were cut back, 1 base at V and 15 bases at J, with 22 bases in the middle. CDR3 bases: TGCGCCAGCAGCCAAGGATTCGGAACGGAGCATAGCGGCCTCCACTTT. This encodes CASSQGFGTEHSGLHF.

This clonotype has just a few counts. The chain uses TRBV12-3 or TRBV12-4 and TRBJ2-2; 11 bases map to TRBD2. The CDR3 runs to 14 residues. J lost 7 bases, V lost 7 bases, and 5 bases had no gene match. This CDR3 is CASKPGLAVGELFF. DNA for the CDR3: TGTGCCAGCAAACCGGGACTAGCGGTCGGGGAGCTGTTTTTT.

The DNA of the CDR3 is TGTGCCAGCAGTATCCAGGGGAGAGCCTACAATGAGCAGTTCTTC. This gives the protein CASSIQGRAYNEQFF. The V and J genes are TRBV27 and TRBJ2-1; tentative D call: TRBD1 (6 bases). This CDR3 region has 15 residues. Trimming removed 5 bases from V and 2 bases from J, with 13 bases in between. Looked up from germline, CDR1 is MNHEY and CDR2 is SMNVEV (reference sequence).

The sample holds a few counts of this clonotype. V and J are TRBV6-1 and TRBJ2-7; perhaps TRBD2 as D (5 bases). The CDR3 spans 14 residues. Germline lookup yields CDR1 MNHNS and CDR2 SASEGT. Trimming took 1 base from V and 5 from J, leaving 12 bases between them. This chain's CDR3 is CASSEGGGGHEQYF. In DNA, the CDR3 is TGTGCCAGCAGTGAAGGAGGAGGTGGCCACGAGCAGTACTTC.

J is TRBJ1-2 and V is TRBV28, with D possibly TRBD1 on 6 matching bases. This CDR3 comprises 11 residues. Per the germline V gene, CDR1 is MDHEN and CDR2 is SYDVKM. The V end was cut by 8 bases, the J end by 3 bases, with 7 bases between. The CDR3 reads CASRQDYGYTF. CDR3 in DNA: TGTGCCAGCCGACAGGACTATGGCTACACCTTC.

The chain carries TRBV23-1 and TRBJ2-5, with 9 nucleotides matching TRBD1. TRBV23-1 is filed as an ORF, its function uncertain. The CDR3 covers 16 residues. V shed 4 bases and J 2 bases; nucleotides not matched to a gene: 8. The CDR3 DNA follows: TGCGCCAGCAGTCCCCGTCCGGGACAGGGACAAGAGACCCAGTACTTC. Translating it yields CASSPRPGQGQETQYF.

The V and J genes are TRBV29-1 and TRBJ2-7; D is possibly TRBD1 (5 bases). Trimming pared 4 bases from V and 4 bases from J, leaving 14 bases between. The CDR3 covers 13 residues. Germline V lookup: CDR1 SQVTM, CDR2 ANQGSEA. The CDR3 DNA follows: TGCAGCGTTGTAAAAGACAGACCGTACGAGCAGTACTTC. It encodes CSVVKDRPYEQYF.

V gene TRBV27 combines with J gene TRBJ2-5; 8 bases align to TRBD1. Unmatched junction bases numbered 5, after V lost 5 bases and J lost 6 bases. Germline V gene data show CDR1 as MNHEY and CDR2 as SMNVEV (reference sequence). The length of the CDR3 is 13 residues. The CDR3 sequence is CASSLTGGKTQYF. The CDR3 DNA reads TGTGCCAGCAGTCTCACAGGGGGAAAGACCCAGTACTTC.

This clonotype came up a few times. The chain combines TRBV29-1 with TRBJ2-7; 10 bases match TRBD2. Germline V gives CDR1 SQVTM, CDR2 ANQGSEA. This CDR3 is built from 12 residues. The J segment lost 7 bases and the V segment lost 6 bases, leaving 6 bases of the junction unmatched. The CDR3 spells CSVPKTSGEQYF. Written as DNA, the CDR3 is TGCAGCGTGCCTAAGACTAGCGGGGAGCAGTACTTC.

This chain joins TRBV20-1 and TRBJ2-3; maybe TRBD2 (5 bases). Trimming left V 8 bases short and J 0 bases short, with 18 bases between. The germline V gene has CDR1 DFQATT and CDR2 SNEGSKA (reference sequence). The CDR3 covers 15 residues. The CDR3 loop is CSIVVEEISTDTQYF. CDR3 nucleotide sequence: TGCAGTATTGTGGTGGAGGAAATAAGCACAGATACGCAGTATTTT.

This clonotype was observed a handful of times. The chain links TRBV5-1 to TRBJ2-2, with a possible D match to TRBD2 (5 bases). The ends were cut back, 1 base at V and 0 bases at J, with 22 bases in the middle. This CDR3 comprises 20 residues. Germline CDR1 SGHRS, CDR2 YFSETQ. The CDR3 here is CASSLLGPHPRAPNTGELFF. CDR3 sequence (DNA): TGCGCCAGCAGCTTGTTGGGTCCCCACCCGCGGGCCCCGAACACCGGGGAGCTGTTTTTT.

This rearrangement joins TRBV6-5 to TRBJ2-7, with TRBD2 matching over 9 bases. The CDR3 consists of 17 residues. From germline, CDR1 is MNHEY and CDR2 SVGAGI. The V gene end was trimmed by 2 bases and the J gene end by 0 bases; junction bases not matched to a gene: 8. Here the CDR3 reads CASSYGASGAISYEQYF. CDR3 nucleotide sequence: TGTGCCAGCAGTTACGGGGCTAGCGGGGCCATCTCCTACGAGCAGTACTTC.

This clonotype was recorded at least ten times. DNA of the CDR3: TGTGCCAGCAGCCCGAGGACAGGGGGCCTCCAAACCGGTGAGAACACTGAAGCTTTCTTT. This encodes CASSPRTGGLQTGENTEAFF. The V and J genes are TRBV9 and TRBJ1-1; 11 nucleotides line up with TRBD1. Germline lookup yields CDR1 SGDLS and CDR2 YYNGEE. CDR3 length equals 20 residues. Unmatched junction bases numbered 18, after V lost 4 bases and J lost 1 base.

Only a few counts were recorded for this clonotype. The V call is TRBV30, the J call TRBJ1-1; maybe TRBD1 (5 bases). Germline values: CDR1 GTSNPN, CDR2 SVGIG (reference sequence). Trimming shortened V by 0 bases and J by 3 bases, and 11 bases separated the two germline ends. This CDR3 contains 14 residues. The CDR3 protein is CAWSVWGADTEAFF. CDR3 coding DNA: TGTGCCTGGAGTGTTTGGGGCGCCGACACTGAAGCTTTCTTT.